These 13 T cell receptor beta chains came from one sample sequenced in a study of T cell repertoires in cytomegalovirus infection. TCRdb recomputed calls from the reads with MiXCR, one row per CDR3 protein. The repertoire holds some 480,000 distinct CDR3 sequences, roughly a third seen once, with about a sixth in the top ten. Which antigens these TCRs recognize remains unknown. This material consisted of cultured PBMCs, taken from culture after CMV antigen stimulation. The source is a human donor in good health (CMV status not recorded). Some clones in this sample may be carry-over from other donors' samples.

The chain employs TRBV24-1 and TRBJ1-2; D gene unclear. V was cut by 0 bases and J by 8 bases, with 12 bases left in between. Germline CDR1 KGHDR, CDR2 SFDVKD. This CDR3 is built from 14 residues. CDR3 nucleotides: TGTGCCACCAGTGATTTGCAGAGAGGGTACGGCTACACCTTC. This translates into CATSDLQRGYGYTF.

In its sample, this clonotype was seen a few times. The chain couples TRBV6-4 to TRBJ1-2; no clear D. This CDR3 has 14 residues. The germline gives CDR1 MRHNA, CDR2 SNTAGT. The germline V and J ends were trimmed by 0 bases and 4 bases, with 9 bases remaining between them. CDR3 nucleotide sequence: TGTGCCAGCAGTGACTCGATGGGTCTCTATGGCTACACCTTC. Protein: CASSDSMGLYGYTF.

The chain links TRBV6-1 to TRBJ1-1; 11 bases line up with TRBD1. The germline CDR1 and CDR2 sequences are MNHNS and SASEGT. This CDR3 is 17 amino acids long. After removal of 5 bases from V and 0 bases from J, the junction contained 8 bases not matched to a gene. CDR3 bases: TGTGCCAGCAGTACCCAACCGGGACAGGGGGTGAACACTGAAGCTTTCTTT. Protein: CASSTQPGQGVNTEAFF.

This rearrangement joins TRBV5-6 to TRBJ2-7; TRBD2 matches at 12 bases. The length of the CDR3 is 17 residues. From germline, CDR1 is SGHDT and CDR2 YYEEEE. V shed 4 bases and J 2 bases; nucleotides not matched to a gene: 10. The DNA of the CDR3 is TGTGCCAGCAGCCTCCTAGCGGGAGGGGTCAGAACCTACGAGCAGTACTTC. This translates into CASSLLAGGVRTYEQYF.

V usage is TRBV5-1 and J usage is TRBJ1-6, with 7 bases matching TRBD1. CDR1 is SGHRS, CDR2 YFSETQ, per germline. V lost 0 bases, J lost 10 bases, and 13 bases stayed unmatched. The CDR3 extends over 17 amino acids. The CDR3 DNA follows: TGCGCCAGCAGCTTGGCCAGGGGGGGAGCAAGGCGATCACCCCTCCACTTT. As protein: CASSLARGGARRSPLHF.

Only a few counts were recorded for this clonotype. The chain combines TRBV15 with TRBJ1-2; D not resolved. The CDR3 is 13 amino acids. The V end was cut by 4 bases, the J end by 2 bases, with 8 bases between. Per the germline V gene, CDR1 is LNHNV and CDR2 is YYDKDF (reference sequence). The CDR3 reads CATSISLNYGYTF. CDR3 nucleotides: TGTGCCACCAGCATTTCATTAAACTATGGCTACACCTTC. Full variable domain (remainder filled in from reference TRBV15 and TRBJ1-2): DAMVIQNPRYQVTQFGKPVTLSCSQTLNHNVMYWYQQKSSQAPKLLFHYYDKDFNNEADTPDNFQSRRPNTSFCFLDIRSPGLGDTAMYLCATSISLNYGYTFGSGTRLTVV.

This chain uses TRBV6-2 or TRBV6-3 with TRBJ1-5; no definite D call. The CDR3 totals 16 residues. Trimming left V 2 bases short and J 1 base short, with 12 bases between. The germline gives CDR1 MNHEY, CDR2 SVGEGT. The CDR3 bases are TGTGCCAGCAGTTACCCTAGTCCCGGGAGCAATCAGCCCCAGCATTTT. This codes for CASSYPSPGSNQPQHF.

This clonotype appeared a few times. The CDR3 region has the DNA TGTGCCAGCAGGGACAGGCCTAATCAGCCCCAGCATTTT. Translated, it gives CASRDRPNQPQHF. This rearrangement joins TRBV6-1 to TRBJ1-5; 7 bases align to TRBD1. With 6 bases clipped from V and 4 bases from J, the junction kept 3 bases outside the gene matches. The CDR3 sequence is 13 residues long. Germline loops: CDR1 MNHNS, CDR2 SASEGT.

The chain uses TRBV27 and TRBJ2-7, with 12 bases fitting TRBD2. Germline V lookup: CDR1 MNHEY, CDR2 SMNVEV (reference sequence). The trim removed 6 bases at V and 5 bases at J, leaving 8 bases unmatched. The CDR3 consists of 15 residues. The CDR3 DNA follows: TGTGCCAGCAGAGGGGCGACTAGCGGGAGTGACGAGCAGTACTTC. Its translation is CASRGATSGSDEQYF.

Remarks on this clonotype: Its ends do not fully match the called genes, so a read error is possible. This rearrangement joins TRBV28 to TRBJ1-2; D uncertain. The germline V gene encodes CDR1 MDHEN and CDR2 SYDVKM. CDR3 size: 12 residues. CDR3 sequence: CASSLRHQGCFF. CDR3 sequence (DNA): TGTGCCAGCAGTTTAAGGCACCAAGGGTGCTTCTTC.

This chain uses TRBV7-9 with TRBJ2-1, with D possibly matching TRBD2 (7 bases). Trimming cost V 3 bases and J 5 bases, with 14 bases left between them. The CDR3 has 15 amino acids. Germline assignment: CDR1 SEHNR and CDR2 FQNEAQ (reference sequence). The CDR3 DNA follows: TGTGCCAGCAGCTTCGTAGGGAGGGGGAACAATGAGCAGTTCTTC. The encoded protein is CASSFVGRGNNEQFF.

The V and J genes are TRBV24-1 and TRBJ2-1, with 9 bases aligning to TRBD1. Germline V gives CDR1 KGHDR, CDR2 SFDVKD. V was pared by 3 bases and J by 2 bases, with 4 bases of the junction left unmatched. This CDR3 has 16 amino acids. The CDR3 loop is CATSDHTGGPYNEQFF. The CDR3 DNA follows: TGTGCCACCAGTGATCACACAGGGGGCCCCTACAATGAGCAGTTCTTC.

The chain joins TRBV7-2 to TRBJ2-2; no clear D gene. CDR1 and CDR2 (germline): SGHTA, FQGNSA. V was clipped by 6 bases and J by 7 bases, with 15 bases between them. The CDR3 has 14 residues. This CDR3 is CASRPRPSDGELFF. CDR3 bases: TGTGCCAGCAGACCGCGACCGTCGGACGGGGAGCTGTTTTTT.